The next 5 T cell receptor beta chains were all read from a single sample in a study of T cells in Graves' hyperthyroidism and ophthalmopathy. TCR beta CDR3 regions were amplified from RNA. The HTBI set primed first-round TCR CDR3 RT-PCR. Using its own MiXCR run on the multiplex PCR reads, TCRdb lists one record per CDR3 protein. The sample has 370,000 or so distinct CDR3 sequences; just under 25% are singletons. The specimen sequenced was blood. These receptor sequences come from a man aged 50-59 years with Graves' hyperthyroidism.

The genes are TRBV9 and TRBJ1-4, with 7 nucleotides matching TRBD1. The junction had 7 bases not matched to a gene; V was cut back by 8 bases and J by 3 bases. The CDR3 has 14 residues. CDR1 is SGDLS and CDR2 is YYNGEE in the germline V gene. The CDR3 loop reads CASNRGSANEKLFF. DNA of the CDR3: TGTGCCAGTAACAGGGGATCGGCTAATGAAAAACTGTTTTTT. Supplemented by reference TRBV9 and TRBJ1-4, the full variable domain reads DSGVTQTPKHLITATGQRVTLRCSPRSGDLSVYWYQQSLDQGLQFLIQYYNGEERAKGNILERFSAQQFPDLHSELNLSSLELGDSALYFCASNRGSANEKLFFGSGTQLSVL.

This clonotype has ten or more counts. This rearrangement joins TRBV2 to TRBJ2-5; the D call may be TRBD1 or TRBD2 (6 bases each). Germline V gives CDR1 SNHLY, CDR2 FYNNEI. Trimming took 7 bases from V and 5 from J, leaving 17 bases between them. The CDR3 is 14 amino acids. The CDR3 region has the DNA TGTGCCAGCAATACACAGGGAGGTTTGGAGACCCAGTACTTC. Translating it yields CASNTQGGLETQYF.

Notes on this clonotype: This clone may be a read error of a much larger clone one base away. CDR3 nucleotides: TGCAGTGCTGGTGGGACAGGGGGCGCCCTGCTCGAAGAGATCCAGTACTTC. It is translated as CSAGGTGGALLEEIQYF. The chain recombines TRBV20-1 with TRBJ2-5; 12 positions agree with TRBD1. The CDR3 totals 17 residues. CDR1 DFQATT and CDR2 SNEGSKA come from the germline V gene (reference sequence).

There are a few counts of this clonotype. This rearrangement joins TRBV28 to TRBJ2-1, with 11 bases lining up with TRBD2. The germline V gene encodes CDR1 MDHEN and CDR2 SYDVKM. J lost 6 bases, V lost 3 bases, and 7 bases had no gene match. The CDR3 is made up of 16 amino acids. The CDR3 loop reads CASSFRGGTSGNEQFF. DNA for the CDR3: TGTGCCAGCAGTTTCAGGGGAGGGACTAGCGGCAATGAGCAGTTCTTC.

The chain joins TRBV7-8 to TRBJ2-1, with TRBD2 identical over 8 bases. Germline V gene sequence: CDR1 SGHVS, CDR2 FQNEAQ. V trimming: 0 bases; J trimming: 15 bases; junction bases outside the gene matches: 7. The CDR3 sequence is 13 residues long. The CDR3 coding sequence is TGTGCCAGCAGCTTAGCAGCGGGGGAGCCTCTGTTCTTC. It codes for CASSLAAGEPLFF.